This T cell receptor beta chain emerged from a study of CD8 T cells in ankylosing spondylitis. Points from the study as a whole: A motif in TCR beta, a set of eight highly homologous variants, appeared characteristic of ankylosing spondylitis blood.

Each CDR3 protein is one row after TCRdb ran MiXCR on the 5' RACE reads. The sample includes roughly 350,000 distinct CDR3 sequences, 8% of them seen just once. With regard to this clonotype: Its cognate antigen is unknown. The germline gene is not matched at one end of the junction; a read error may be the cause.

Germline CDR1 and CDR2: ENHRY and SYGVKD. This CDR3 is built from 19 residues. This chain connects TRBV10-3 to TRBJ2-1; 9 bases agree with TRBD1. The TCR was taken from a male donor with ankylosing spondylitis. Sequencing was carried out using blood, either unsorted or a sorted T cell fraction (not recorded which). CDR3 DNA: TGTGCCATCAGCGCGGGGACAGGGCCGTTGACTAGCTCCCACAATGAGCAGTTCTTC. Translating it yields CAISAGTGPLTSSHNEQFF.